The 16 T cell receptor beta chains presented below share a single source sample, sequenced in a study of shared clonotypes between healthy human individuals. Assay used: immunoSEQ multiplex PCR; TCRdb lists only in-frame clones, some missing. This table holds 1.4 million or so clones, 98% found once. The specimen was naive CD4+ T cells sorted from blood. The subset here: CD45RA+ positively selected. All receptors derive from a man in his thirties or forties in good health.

CDR3 DNA sequence: TGTGCCAGCAGCGCCGGGCCTAAAAACATTCAGTACTTC. Amino acid sequence: CASSAGPKNIQYF. This chain uses TRBV11-2 with TRBJ2-4; D is unresolved. V gave up 5 bases and J gave up 4 bases, with 9 bases separating them. The CDR3 extends over 13 amino acids. The germline CDR1 and CDR2 sequences are SGHAT and FQNNGV.

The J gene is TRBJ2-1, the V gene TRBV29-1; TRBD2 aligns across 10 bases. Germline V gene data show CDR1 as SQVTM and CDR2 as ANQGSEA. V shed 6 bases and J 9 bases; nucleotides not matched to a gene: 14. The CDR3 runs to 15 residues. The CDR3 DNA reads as TGCAGCGTGGATGAAGCGGGAGGGCCCTGGGGTGAGCAGTTCTTC. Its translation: CSVDEAGGPWGEQFF.

The CDR3 protein is CAWTPVGPGVHEQYF. In nucleotides, the CDR3 is TGTGCCTGGACCCCCGTTGGCCCCGGGGTCCACGAGCAGTACTTC. This chain uses TRBV30 with TRBJ2-7, with D perhaps TRBD2 (5 bases). V dropped 4 bases and J dropped 5 bases, with 21 bases sitting between them. In germline, CDR1 is GTSNPN, CDR2 SVGIG (reference sequence). This CDR3 comprises 15 residues.

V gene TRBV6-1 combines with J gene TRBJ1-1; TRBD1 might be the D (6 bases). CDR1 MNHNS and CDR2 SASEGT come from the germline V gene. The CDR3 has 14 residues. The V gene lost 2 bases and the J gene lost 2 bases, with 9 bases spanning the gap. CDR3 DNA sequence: TGTGCCAGCAGTGAAATGACAGGTAACACTGAAGCTTTCTTT. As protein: CASSEMTGNTEAFF.

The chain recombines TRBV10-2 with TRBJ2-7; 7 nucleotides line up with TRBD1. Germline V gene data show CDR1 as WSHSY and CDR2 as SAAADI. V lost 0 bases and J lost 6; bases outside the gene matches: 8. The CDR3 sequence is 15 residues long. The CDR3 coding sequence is TGCGCCAGCAGTGAGTCAGGGGGCGGACCTGGCGAGCAGTACTTC. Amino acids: CASSESGGGPGEQYF.

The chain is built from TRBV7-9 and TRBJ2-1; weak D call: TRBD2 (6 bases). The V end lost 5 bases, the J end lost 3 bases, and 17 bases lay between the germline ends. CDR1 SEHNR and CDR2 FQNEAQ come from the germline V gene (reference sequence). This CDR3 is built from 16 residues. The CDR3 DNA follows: TGTGCCAGCAGCGGGCGGCCGGGAGCGAACTACAATGAGCAGTTCTTC. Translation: CASSGRPGANYNEQFF.

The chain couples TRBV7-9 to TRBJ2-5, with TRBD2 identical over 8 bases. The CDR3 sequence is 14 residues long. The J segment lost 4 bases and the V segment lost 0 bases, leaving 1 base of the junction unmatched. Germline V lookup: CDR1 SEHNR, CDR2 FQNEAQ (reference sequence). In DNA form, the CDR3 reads TGTGCCAGCAGCTTAGCCGGGGGGGTAGAGACCCAGTACTTC. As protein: CASSLAGGVETQYF.

The CDR3, as DNA: TGTGCCAGCAGTCCCGGGACAGGGGGCCTTGGCTACACCTTC. Translating it yields CASSPGTGGLGYTF. The chain couples TRBV6-1 to TRBJ1-2, with 12 bases identical to TRBD1. CDR3 size: 14 residues. Germline V gene data show CDR1 as MNHNS and CDR2 as SASEGT. With V trimmed by 5 bases and J by 7 bases, 5 bases remained unmatched.

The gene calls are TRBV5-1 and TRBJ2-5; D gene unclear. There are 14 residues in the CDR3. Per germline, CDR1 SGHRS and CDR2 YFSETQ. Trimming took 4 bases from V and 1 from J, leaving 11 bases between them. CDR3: CASSRDGVQETQYF. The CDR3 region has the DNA TGCGCCAGCAGCAGGGATGGGGTCCAAGAGACCCAGTACTTC.

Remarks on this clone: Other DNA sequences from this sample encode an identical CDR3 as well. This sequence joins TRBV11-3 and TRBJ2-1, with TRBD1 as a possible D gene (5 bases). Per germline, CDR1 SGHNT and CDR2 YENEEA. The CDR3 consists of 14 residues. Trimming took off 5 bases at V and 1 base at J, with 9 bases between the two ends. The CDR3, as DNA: TGTGCCAGCAGCGGGCAGGGTTCCTACAATGAGCAGTTCTTC. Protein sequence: CASSGQGSYNEQFF.

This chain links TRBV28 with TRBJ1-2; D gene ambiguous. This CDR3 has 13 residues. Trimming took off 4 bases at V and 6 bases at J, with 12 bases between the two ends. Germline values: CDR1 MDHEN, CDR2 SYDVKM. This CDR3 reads CASSSSWVNGYTF. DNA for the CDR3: TGTGCCAGCAGTTCATCCTGGGTAAATGGCTACACCTTC.

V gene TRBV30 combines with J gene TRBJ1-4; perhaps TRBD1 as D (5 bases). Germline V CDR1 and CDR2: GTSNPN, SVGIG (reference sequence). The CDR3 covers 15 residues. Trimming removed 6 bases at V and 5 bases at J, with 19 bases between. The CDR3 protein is CACTGTSGRNEKLFF. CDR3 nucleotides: TGTGCCTGTACCGGGACGTCGGGCAGAAATGAAAAACTGTTTTTT.

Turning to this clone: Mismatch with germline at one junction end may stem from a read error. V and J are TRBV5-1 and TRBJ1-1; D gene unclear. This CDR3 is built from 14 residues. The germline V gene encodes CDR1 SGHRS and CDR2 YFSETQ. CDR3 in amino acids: CASSFAFQNSEAFF. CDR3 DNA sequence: TGCGCCAGCAGCTTCGCATTCCAGAACAGTGAAGCTTTCTTT.

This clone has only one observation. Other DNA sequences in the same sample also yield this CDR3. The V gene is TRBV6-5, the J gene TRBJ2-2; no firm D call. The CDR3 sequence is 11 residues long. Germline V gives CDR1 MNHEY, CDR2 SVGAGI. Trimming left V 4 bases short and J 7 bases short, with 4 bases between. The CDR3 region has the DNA TGTGCCAGCAGTTTTAGCGGGGAGCTGTTTTTT. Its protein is CASSFSGELFF.

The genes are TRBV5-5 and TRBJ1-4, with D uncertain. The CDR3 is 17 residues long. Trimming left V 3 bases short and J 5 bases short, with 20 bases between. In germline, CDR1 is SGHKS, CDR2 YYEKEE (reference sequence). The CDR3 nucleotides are TGTGCCAGCAGCTCGGTACACCAGCAAGCCGCGAATGAAAAACTGTTTTTT. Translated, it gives CASSSVHQQAANEKLFF.

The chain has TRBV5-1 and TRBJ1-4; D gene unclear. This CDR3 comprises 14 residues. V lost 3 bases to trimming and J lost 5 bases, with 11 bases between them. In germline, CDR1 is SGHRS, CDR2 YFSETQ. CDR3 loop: CASSSGYRNEKLFF. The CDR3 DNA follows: TGCGCCAGCAGCTCCGGATACCGGAATGAAAAACTGTTTTTT.